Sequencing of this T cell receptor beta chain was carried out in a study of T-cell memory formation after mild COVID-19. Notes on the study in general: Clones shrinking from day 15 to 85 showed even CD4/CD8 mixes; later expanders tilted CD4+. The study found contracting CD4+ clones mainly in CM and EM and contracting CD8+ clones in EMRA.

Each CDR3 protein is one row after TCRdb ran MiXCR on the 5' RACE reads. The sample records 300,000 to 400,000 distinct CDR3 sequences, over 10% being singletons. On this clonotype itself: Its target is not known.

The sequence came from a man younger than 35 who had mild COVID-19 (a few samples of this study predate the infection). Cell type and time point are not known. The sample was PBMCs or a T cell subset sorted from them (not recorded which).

Here the CDR3 DNA reads TGCAGTGCTAGACCGTTGAACACTGAAGCTTTCTTT. This gives the protein CSARPLNTEAFF. This rearrangement joins TRBV20-1 to TRBJ1-1; D gene unclear. The ends were cut back, 2 bases at V and 0 bases at J, with 4 bases in the middle. Germline assignment: CDR1 DFQATT and CDR2 SNEGSKA (reference sequence). The CDR3 totals 12 residues.